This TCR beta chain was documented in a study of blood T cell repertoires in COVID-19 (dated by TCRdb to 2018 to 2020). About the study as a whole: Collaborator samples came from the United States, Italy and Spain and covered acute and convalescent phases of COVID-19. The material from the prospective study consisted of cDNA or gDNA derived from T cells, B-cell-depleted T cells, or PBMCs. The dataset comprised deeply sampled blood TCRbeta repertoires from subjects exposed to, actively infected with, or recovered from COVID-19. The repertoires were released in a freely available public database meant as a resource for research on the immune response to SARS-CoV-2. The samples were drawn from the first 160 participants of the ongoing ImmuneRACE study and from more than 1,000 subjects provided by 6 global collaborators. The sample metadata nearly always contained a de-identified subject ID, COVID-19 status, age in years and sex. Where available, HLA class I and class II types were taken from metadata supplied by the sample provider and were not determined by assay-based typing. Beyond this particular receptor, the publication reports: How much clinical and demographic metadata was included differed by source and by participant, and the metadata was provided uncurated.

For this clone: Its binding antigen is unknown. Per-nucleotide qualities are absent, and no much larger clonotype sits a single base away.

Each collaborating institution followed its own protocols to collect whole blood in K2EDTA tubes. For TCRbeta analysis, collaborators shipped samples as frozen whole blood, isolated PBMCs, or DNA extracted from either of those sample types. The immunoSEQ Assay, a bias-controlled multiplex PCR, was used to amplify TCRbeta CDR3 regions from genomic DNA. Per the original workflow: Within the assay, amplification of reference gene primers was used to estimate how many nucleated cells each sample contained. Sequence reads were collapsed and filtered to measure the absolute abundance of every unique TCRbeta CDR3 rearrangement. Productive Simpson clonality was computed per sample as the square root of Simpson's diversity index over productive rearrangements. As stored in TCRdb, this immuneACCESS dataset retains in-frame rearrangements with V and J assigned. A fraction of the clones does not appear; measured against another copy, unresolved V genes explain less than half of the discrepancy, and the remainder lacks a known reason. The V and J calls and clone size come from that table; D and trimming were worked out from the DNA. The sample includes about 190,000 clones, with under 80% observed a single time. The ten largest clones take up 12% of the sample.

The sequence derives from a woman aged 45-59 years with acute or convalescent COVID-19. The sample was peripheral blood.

The base sequence is TGCGCCAGCAGCCCCGACAGGGAAGTGGGTGGCTACACCTTC. It translates as CASSPDREVGGYTF. Here the chain combines TRBV4-3 and TRBJ1-2, and 7 bases in between align with TRBD1. The germline V gene gives CDR1 as LGHNA and CDR2 as YSLEER. Measured from the cysteine to the phenylalanine, the CDR3 is 14 residues long. Of the read, only the CDR3 DNA is kept; its 42 bases are in frame from base 1. V is trimmed back by 4 bases and J by 7 bases, and the junction contains 9 bases that no gene match accounts for.